This entry lists 21 T cell receptor beta chains sequenced from one sample in a study of shared clonotypes between healthy human individuals. Using immunoSEQ multiplex PCR, the repertoire was profiled, and TCRdb retains in-frame clones only, with some absent. The sample gives 1,500,000 or so clones, around 95% of which show up once; approximately 1.2% is in the top ten. The specimen sequenced was naive CD4+ T cells sorted from blood. The subset was: CD45RA+ positively selected. These receptors originate from a young man in good health.

This chain uses TRBV4-3 with TRBJ1-1; the D gene is possibly TRBD1 (6 bases). Trimming pared 4 bases from V and 5 bases from J, leaving 17 bases between. This CDR3 comprises 15 residues. The germline V gene has CDR1 LGHNA and CDR2 YSLEER. The CDR3 coding sequence is TGCGCCAGCAGCCTAGTACCGGGGGCGGAGACTGAAGCTTTCTTT. This gives the protein CASSLVPGAETEAFF.

This chain links TRBV7-9 with TRBJ2-3; 7 bases are a match to TRBD2. The germline gives CDR1 SEHNR, CDR2 FQNEAQ (reference sequence). V was clipped by 4 bases and J by 0 bases; unmatched bases: 7. The CDR3 extends over 16 amino acids. Written as DNA, the CDR3 is TGTGCCAGCAGCTCCCCGGGGACTACTAGCACAGATACGCAGTATTTT. Residues: CASSSPGTTSTDTQYF. The full variable domain, rest sourced from reference TRBV7-9 and TRBJ2-3, is DTGVSQNPRHKITKRGQNVTFRCDPISEHNRLYWYRQTLGQGPEFLTYFQNEAQLEKSRLLSDRFSAERPKGSFSTLEIQRTEQGDSAMYLCASSSPGTTSTDTQYFGPGTRLTVL.

There are a few counts of this clone. The rearrangement joins TRBV7-9 to TRBJ2-7; D unresolved. Trimming shortened V by 0 bases and J by 0 bases, and 6 bases separated the two germline ends. The CDR3 consists of 14 residues. Germline V gene lookup returns CDR1 SEHNR and CDR2 FQNEAQ (reference sequence). The CDR3 DNA reads TGTGCCAGCAGCTTAGCAAGGGACTCCTACGAGCAGTACTTC. Its protein product is CASSLARDSYEQYF.

This chain joins TRBV5-1 and TRBJ1-3; no firm D call. This CDR3 comprises 15 residues. Germline CDR1 is SGHRS and CDR2 is YFSETQ. The V end was cut by 3 bases, the J end by 4 bases, with 14 bases between. CDR3 sequence (DNA): TGCGCCAGCAGCTCCGTCCCCTACCAAGGAAACACCATATATTTT. It translates to CASSSVPYQGNTIYF.

The chain is built from TRBV9 and TRBJ1-1, with D uncertain. The V end lost 0 bases, the J end lost 11 bases, and 17 bases lay between the germline ends. Germline CDR1 and CDR2: SGDLS and YYNGEE. CDR3 length: 14 amino acids. The chain's CDR3 is CASSVGDPSSPAFF. The CDR3 nucleotides read TGTGCCAGCAGCGTAGGGGATCCAAGCTCCCCTGCTTTCTTT.

The chain has TRBV18 and TRBJ2-7; 8 bases align to TRBD2. V shed 2 bases, J shed 4 bases, and the junction held 4 bases outside the gene matches. Germline V gene data show CDR1 as KGHSH and CDR2 as LQKENI. The CDR3 length is 14 residues. The CDR3 reads CASSPRRGGYEQYF. The CDR3 nucleotides read TGTGCCAGCTCACCAAGACGGGGGGGGTACGAGCAGTACTTC.

This rearrangement joins TRBV5-1 to TRBJ2-3; no clear D. The CDR3 runs 13 residues. In germline, CDR1 is SGHRS, CDR2 YFSETQ. Trimming took off 5 bases at V and 2 bases at J, with 9 bases between the two ends. CDR3 residues: CASRQLPTDTQYF. Written as DNA, the CDR3 is TGCGCCAGCAGACAGCTGCCCACAGATACGCAGTATTTT.

The table lists this clone with a count of one. The chain combines TRBV14 with TRBJ1-1; unclear D gene. Germline assignment: CDR1 SGHDN and CDR2 FVKESK. Trimming took off 4 bases at V and 8 bases at J, with 20 bases between the two ends. The CDR3 extends over 15 amino acids. The CDR3: CASSPPGSALLEAFF. In nucleotides, the CDR3 is TGTGCCAGCAGCCCACCGGGGTCCGCTCTTTTGGAAGCTTTCTTT.

V and J are TRBV14 and TRBJ2-7; maybe TRBD2 (6 bases). The V gene's germline CDR1 is SGHDN and CDR2 FVKESK. Trimming took 2 bases from V and 6 from J, leaving 11 bases between them. The CDR3 length is 13 residues. The CDR3 DNA follows: TGTGCCAGCAGCCAATTATCCGGGAGCGAGCAGTACTTC. The encoded protein is CASSQLSGSEQYF.

Note on this clone: The same CDR3 can be traced to other DNA sequences in this sample. The chain recombines TRBV6-5 with TRBJ1-2; 12 nucleotides line up with TRBD1. CDR3 length: 15 amino acids. Germline V gene data show CDR1 as MNHEY and CDR2 as SVGAGI. Trimming took 0 bases from V and 8 from J; bases not matched to a gene: 4. The CDR3 DNA follows: TGTGCCAGCAGTTACTCGGGACAGGGGGCGCGGGGCTACACCTTC. This translates into CASSYSGQGARGYTF.

On this clone itself: In the same sample, other DNA sequences code for this CDR3. The chain recombines TRBV5-1 with TRBJ2-3, with TRBD2 matching 10 bases. The trim removed 3 bases at V and 0 bases at J, leaving 1 base unmatched. CDR3 length: 15 amino acids. The germline V gene encodes CDR1 SGHRS and CDR2 YFSETQ. The CDR3 DNA reads TGCGCCAGCAGCTCTAGCGGGAGTAGCACAGATACGCAGTATTTT. Its protein is CASSSSGSSTDTQYF.

V and J are TRBV28 and TRBJ2-7, with D hard to call. Germline V gene sequence: CDR1 MDHEN, CDR2 SYDVKM. The CDR3 length is 12 residues. Between the trimmed V and J ends, which lost 6 bases and 0 bases, there was a span of 6 bases. CDR3 in DNA: TGTGCCAGCAGCCAGCTCTCCTACGAGCAGTACTTC. Translation: CASSQLSYEQYF.

The rearrangement uses TRBV7-9 and TRBJ1-1; TRBD1 might be the D (5 bases). Germline V CDR1 and CDR2: SEHNR, FQNEAQ (reference sequence). This CDR3 has 15 residues. Trimming shortened V by 4 bases and J by 5 bases, and 17 bases separated the two germline ends. The CDR3: CASSSGRVTRTEAFF. In DNA form, the CDR3 reads TGTGCCAGCAGCTCGGGGCGGGTAACGAGGACTGAAGCTTTCTTT.

The chain joins TRBV7-2 to TRBJ1-3; TRBD1 is a possible D gene (6 bases). V lost 4 bases, J lost 9 bases, and 16 bases lay in between. The CDR3 is 14 amino acids. The germline CDR1 and CDR2 sequences are SGHTA and FQGNSA. This CDR3 is CASSSRQDGATIYF. In nucleotides, the CDR3 is TGTGCCAGCAGCTCCCGACAGGATGGAGCCACCATATATTTT.

The chain combines TRBV6-6 with TRBJ2-3, with D perhaps TRBD2 (5 bases). Germline CDR1 MNHNY, CDR2 SVGAGI (reference sequence). There are 15 residues in the CDR3. Deletions cut 0 bases from V and 2 bases from J, with 9 bases between. The CDR3 region has the DNA TGTGCCAGCAGTTACTCGAAGCGGTCCACAGATACGCAGTATTTT. Protein: CASSYSKRSTDTQYF.

The chain carries TRBV5-4 and TRBJ1-2; no clear D. Germline V CDR1 and CDR2: SGHNT, YYREEE (reference sequence). The CDR3 has 13 amino acids. Trimming left V 0 bases short and J 8 bases short, with 11 bases between. The CDR3 DNA sequence: TGTGCCAGCAGCTTGGCGTTGAGGGAAGGCTACACCTTC. Its translation: CASSLALREGYTF. Filled out from reference TRBV5-4 and TRBJ1-2, the complete variable domain reads ETGVTQSPTHLIKTRGQQVTLRCSSQSGHNTVSWYQQALGQGPQFIFQYYREEENGRGNFPPRFSGLQFPNYSSELNVNALELDDSALYLCASSLALREGYTFGSGTRLTVV.

This chain uses TRBV14 with TRBJ2-5, with D tentatively TRBD2 (6 bases). Germline values: CDR1 SGHDN, CDR2 FVKESK. This CDR3 is built from 14 residues. V was cut by 5 bases and J by 4 bases, with 14 bases left in between. CDR3 region: CASSSTLARETQYF. CDR3 nucleotide sequence: TGTGCCAGCAGCTCCACGCTAGCGCGAGAGACCCAGTACTTC.

V is TRBV18 and J is TRBJ2-7; maybe TRBD2 (5 bases). The germline gives CDR1 KGHSH, CDR2 LQKENI. The CDR3 totals 15 residues. V lost 2 bases and J lost 3, with 14 bases in between. The CDR3 nucleotides are TGTGCCAGCTCACCAGCCGGGAAGAGGGTCTACGAGCAGTACTTC. It specifies CASSPAGKRVYEQYF.

The V and J genes are TRBV6-1 and TRBJ2-2, with TRBD1 as a possible D gene (6 bases). Trimming took 4 bases from V and 1 from J, leaving 16 bases between them. Germline CDR1 and CDR2: MNHNS and SASEGT. The CDR3 runs to 17 residues. CDR3 DNA: TGTGCCAGCAGTGGGCGGTTTAGGGACAAGAACACCGGGGAGCTGTTTTTT. This encodes CASSGRFRDKNTGELFF.

CDR3 in amino acids: CASSLPVAARGQPQHF. In DNA form, the CDR3 reads TGTGCCAGCAGTCTCCCGGTAGCCGCCCGGGGTCAGCCCCAGCATTTT. The chain couples TRBV28 to TRBJ1-5, with unresolved D. Germline V gene data show CDR1 as MDHEN and CDR2 as SYDVKM. The V end was cut by 5 bases, the J end by 6 bases, with 20 bases between. The CDR3 loop spans 16 amino acids.

As DNA, the CDR3 is TGTGCCAGCAGACCCCGCGGCCACTGGGATTTTTACGAGCAGTACTTC. Residues: CASRPRGHWDFYEQYF. V gene TRBV2 combines with J gene TRBJ2-7, with no clear D. In germline, CDR1 is SNHLY, CDR2 FYNNEI. V was shortened by 6 bases and J by 4 bases, with 22 bases between the two germline ends. This CDR3 has 16 residues. Using reference TRBV2 and TRBJ2-7 for the parts outside the CDR3, the full variable domain is EPEVTQTPSHQVTQMGQEVILRCVPISNHLYFYWYRQILGQKVEFLVSFYNNEISEKSEIFDDQFSVERPDGSNFTLKIRSTKLEDSAMYFCASRPRGHWDFYEQYFGPGTRLTVT.